The 11 T cell receptor beta chains below all came from one sample that was sequenced in a study of T cell clonality in common variable immunodeficiency. Study-wide findings and caveats: Fewer deletions and N-nucleotide insertions were reportedly seen in common variable immunodeficiency TCR beta sequences.

These TCRs' antigens remain unknown. Assay: immunoSEQ multiplex PCR; the TCRdb copy retains only in-frame clones and omits some. Altogether around 17,000 clones were found in the sample, and no singletons occur. Sample: peripheral blood mononuclear cells. The receptors stem from a human donor with common variable immunodeficiency.

On this clone: The read terminates 3 residues ahead of where the CDR3 ends, so the germline J gene completes it. J is TRBJ1-6 and V is TRBV5-1; D perhaps matches TRBD1 (6 bases). The CDR3 sequence is 15 residues long. The germline gives CDR1 SGHRS, CDR2 YFSETQ. The V end lost 4 bases, the J end lost 7 bases, and 15 bases lay between the germline ends. CDR3 bases read: TGCGCCAGCAGCGACCTACGACAGGAAAATTCACCC. Its translation: CASSDLRQENSP. The entire CDR3 is CASSDLRQENSPLHF.

This clone showed up many times. The missing CDR3 end, 3 residues past where the read stops, is filled in from the germline J gene. The rearrangement uses TRBV10-3 and TRBJ1-2, with 11 bases aligning to TRBD1. The CDR3 is made up of 15 amino acids. The V and J ends lost 2 bases and 3 bases, in that order; junction bases with no gene match: 2. The V gene's germline CDR1 is ENHRY and CDR2 SYGVKD. This chain's CDR3 is CAISEVGQGDYGYTF. CDR3 bases read: TGTGCCATCAGTGAGGTGGGACAGGGGGACTATGGC.

The table lists this clone with a few counts. The read falls 3 residues short of the CDR3 end, and the missing part is taken from the germline J gene. V usage is TRBV18 and J usage is TRBJ2-5; TRBD2 aligns across 8 bases. This CDR3 is 15 amino acids long. The germline V gene encodes CDR1 KGHSH and CDR2 LQKENI. Trimming at V came to 2 bases and at J to 5 bases, leaving 7 bases not matched to a gene. The DNA read from the CDR3 is TGTGCCAGCTCACCATCCAGCGGGGGATGGGAGACC. It is translated as CASSPSSGGWET. The full CDR3 reads CASSPSSGGWETQYF.

This clone has more than one count but fewer than ten. The read halts 3 residues ahead of the CDR3 end, with the missing end drawn from the germline J gene. The chain has TRBV7-8 and TRBJ1-1; D is unresolved. Germline CDR1 is SGHVS and CDR2 is FQNEAQ. V was shortened by 2 bases and J by 0 bases, with 7 bases between the two germline ends. The CDR3 length is 14 residues. This CDR3 is CASSLTALNTEAFF. Partial CDR3 DNA: TGTGCCAGCAGCTTAACAGCCTTGAACACTGAA.

For this clone: The DNA ends 3 residues before the CDR3 does, and the rest of the CDR3 is filled in from the germline J gene. The chain uses TRBV6-2 or TRBV6-3 and TRBJ2-1; 8 bases map to TRBD1. This CDR3 has 14 residues. J gave up 5 bases and V 7 bases, and 7 bases lay outside the gene matches. Looked up from germline, CDR1 is MNHEY and CDR2 is SVGEGT. The CDR3 is CASKRTGSHNEQFF. The CDR3 DNA, read in part, is TGTGCCAGCAAACGGACAGGGAGCCACAATGAG.

Comments on this clone: The read terminates 3 residues before the CDR3 end, so the remaining end is supplied by the germline J gene. The chain employs TRBV6-1 and TRBJ2-2; D gene unclear. Germline V CDR1 and CDR2: MNHNS, SASEGT. The CDR3 consists of 13 residues. Trimming stripped 4 bases from V and 1 base from J, with 4 bases between. The sequenced part of the CDR3 DNA is TGTGCCAGCAGTGTCCAGAACACCGGGGAG. This codes for CASSVQNTGE. Given in full, the CDR3 is CASSVQNTGELFF.

CDR3: CSASGGSNQPQHF. The sequenced CDR3 bases are TGCAGTGCTAGCGGCGGAAGCAATCAGCCC. The genes are TRBV20-1 and TRBJ1-5; no reliable D call. The read ends 3 residues shy of where the CDR3 ends; the end is completed using the germline J gene. The CDR3 length is 13 residues. Germline CDR1 is DFQATT and CDR2 is SNEGSKA (reference sequence). Trimming left V 3 bases short and J 1 base short, with 7 bases between.

Points on this clone: The read ends 3 residues shy of where the CDR3 ends; the end is completed using the germline J gene. This chain uses TRBV18 with TRBJ1-1; 9 nucleotides align to TRBD1. Trimming took 3 bases from V and 1 from J; bases not matched to a gene: 3. Per the germline V gene, CDR1 is KGHSH and CDR2 is LQKENI. This CDR3 contains 15 residues. CDR3 sequence reads: CASSPIQGANTEAFF. The part of the CDR3 DNA that was read is TGTGCCAGCTCACCTATACAGGGGGCGAACACTGAA.

This clone was observed at least ten times. Read data end 3 residues before the CDR3 end; the end is taken from the germline J gene. The chain combines TRBV27 with TRBJ2-3; 7 bases are shared with TRBD2. The length of the CDR3 is 12 residues. Germline V gene sequence: CDR1 MNHEY, CDR2 SMNVEV (reference sequence). V was pared by 9 bases and J by 3 bases, with 3 bases of the junction left unmatched. The CDR3 bases that were read are TGTGCCAGTTGGGGGGGGACAGATACG. As protein: CASWGGTDT. The CDR3 in its entirety is CASWGGTDTQYF.

This clone was observed at least ten times. The CDR3 loop reads CASSPASGNQPQHF. The DNA read from the CDR3 is TGTGCCAGCTCACCTGCCTCGGGCAATCAGCCC. The chain carries TRBV18 and TRBJ1-5, with D unclear. The read terminates 3 residues ahead of where the CDR3 ends, so the germline J gene completes it. The V and J ends lost 3 bases and 2 bases respectively, with 8 bases between them. The CDR3 spans 14 residues. The germline CDR1 and CDR2 sequences are KGHSH and LQKENI.

Turning to this clone: The sequence runs out 3 residues before the end of the CDR3; the remainder is reconstructed from the germline J gene. The chain carries TRBV19 and TRBJ2-3; D is perhaps TRBD2 (6 bases). The CDR3 is 17 amino acids. Trimming left V 0 bases short and J 2 bases short, with 15 bases between. The germline V gene encodes CDR1 LNHDA and CDR2 SQIVND (reference sequence). The sequenced CDR3 bases are TGTGCCAGTAGTATAGATCTGGAGCGGGTTTCCACAGATACG. This translates into CASSIDLERVSTDT. The entire CDR3 sequence reads CASSIDLERVSTDTQYF.